The 18 T cell receptor beta chains below come from one sample, sequenced in a study of blood T cell repertoires in COVID-19. Clones were read by immunoSEQ multiplex PCR, and TCRdb kept only the in-frame ones, dropping some. Of approximately 120,000 clones listed, about four fifths are singletons. The sample taken for sequencing was peripheral blood. These receptors were collected from a human donor in a cohort sampled during active COVID-19.

This rearrangement joins TRBV9 to TRBJ2-5, with D maybe TRBD2 (6 bases). The CDR3 has 14 amino acids. Germline CDR1 SGDLS, CDR2 YYNGEE. The V end was cut by 4 bases, the J end by 1 base, with 11 bases between. CDR3 DNA: TGTGCCAGCAGCCCCGGCGGGATCCAAGAGACCCAGTACTTC. Translated, it gives CASSPGGIQETQYF.

The chain links TRBV28 to TRBJ2-6; D unresolved. Germline V lookup: CDR1 MDHEN, CDR2 SYDVKM. V gave up 6 bases and J gave up 0 bases, with 9 bases separating them. This CDR3 is built from 15 residues. The CDR3 bases are TGTGCCAGCAGCCGCCGCTACTCTGGGGCCAACGTCCTGACTTTC. This gives the protein CASSRRYSGANVLTF.

The chain uses TRBV6-2 or TRBV6-3 and TRBJ2-7, with TRBD2 matching over 7 bases. The CDR3 loop spans 17 amino acids. Germline assignment: CDR1 MNHEY and CDR2 SVGEGT. The junction had 16 bases not matched to a gene; V was cut back by 2 bases and J by 6 bases. The DNA of the CDR3 is TGTGCCAGCAGTTACCTCCCTTTCAGCGGGATACGTAGCGAGCAGTACTTC. It codes for CASSYLPFSGIRSEQYF.

V and J are TRBV13 and TRBJ2-4; 8 bases match TRBD1. Germline lookup yields CDR1 PRHDT and CDR2 FYEKMQ (reference sequence). This CDR3 is 17 amino acids long. The ends lost 5 bases at V and 9 bases at J; junction bases unmatched: 18. This CDR3 is CASSPIRPGQERGIQYF. Written as DNA, the CDR3 is TGTGCCAGCAGCCCAATTCGTCCGGGACAGGAAAGGGGCATTCAGTACTTC.

V usage is TRBV7-2 and J usage is TRBJ1-4; D is perhaps TRBD1 (5 bases). In germline, CDR1 is SGHTA, CDR2 FQGNSA. V was trimmed by 2 bases and J by 8 bases, leaving 9 bases between them. The CDR3 is 13 amino acids. The CDR3 sequence: CASSLQGWEKLFF. The CDR3 DNA sequence: TGTGCCAGCAGCTTACAGGGTTGGGAAAAACTGTTTTTT.

V is TRBV28 and J is TRBJ1-5; D remains unclear. V lost 2 bases to trimming and J lost 11 bases, with 19 bases between them. CDR3 length: 15 amino acids. Germline V lookup: CDR1 MDHEN, CDR2 SYDVKM. CDR3 nucleotides: TGTGCCAGCAGTTTACAGTCGGGTCGGCGGGTGACCCAGCATTTT. This translates into CASSLQSGRRVTQHF.

There are a few counts of this clone. This chain uses TRBV10-3 with TRBJ1-5; D is unclear. Germline-derived CDR1 and CDR2 are ENHRY and SYGVKD. The ends were cut back, 4 bases at V and 7 bases at J, with 11 bases in the middle. CDR3 size: 13 residues. CDR3 sequence: CAISGGYNQPQHF. The CDR3 DNA is TGTGCCATCAGTGGAGGGTACAACCAGCCCCAGCATTTT.

This clone was counted only a few times. As DNA, the CDR3 is TGTGCCAGCAGCCCCACAGGGGGCAATGAGCAGTTCTTC. Its protein is CASSPTGGNEQFF. This rearrangement joins TRBV5-4 to TRBJ2-1, with 8 nucleotides matching TRBD1. From germline, CDR1 is SGHNT and CDR2 YYREEE (reference sequence). This CDR3 is 13 amino acids long. Germline trimming cut 4 bases from V and 6 bases from J; bases unmatched to any gene: 3.

The V call is TRBV5-4, the J call TRBJ1-2, with D tentatively TRBD1 (6 bases). The CDR3 consists of 15 residues. V lost 2 bases and J 0 bases, leaving 11 bases between the germline ends. Germline V gene sequence: CDR1 SGHNT, CDR2 YYREEE (reference sequence). CDR3 sequence: CASSLGQPANYGYTF. The CDR3 DNA reads as TGTGCCAGCAGCTTAGGACAGCCAGCTAACTATGGCTACACCTTC.

This clone has a count of ten or more. V usage is TRBV2 and J usage is TRBJ1-2, with 9 bases lining up with TRBD1. The CDR3 has 13 residues. CDR1 is SNHLY and CDR2 is FYNNEI in the germline V gene. J gave up 3 bases and V 7 bases, and 3 bases lay outside the gene matches. The CDR3 coding sequence is TGTGCCAGCACCAGGACAGGGGACTATGGCTACACCTTC. Translated, it gives CASTRTGDYGYTF.

This clone turned up a few times. J is TRBJ1-5 and V is TRBV6-6, with TRBD1 matching over 8 bases. Germline loops: CDR1 MNHNY, CDR2 SVGAGI (reference sequence). The CDR3 is 15 amino acids. V shed 6 bases and J 5 bases; nucleotides not matched to a gene: 9. The CDR3 coding sequence is TGTGCCAGCAGATCCGGGACAGGTTTTCATCAGCCCCAGCATTTT. This gives the protein CASRSGTGFHQPQHF.

J is TRBJ2-3 and V is TRBV7-9; D unclear. Between the trimmed V and J ends, which lost 4 bases and 0 bases, there was a span of 2 bases. The CDR3 is 12 amino acids. Per the germline V gene, CDR1 is SEHNR and CDR2 is FQNEAQ (reference sequence). This CDR3 reads CASSSSTDTQYF. The CDR3 region has the DNA TGTGCCAGCAGCTCTAGCACAGATACGCAGTATTTT.

The rearrangement links TRBV19 to TRBJ2-7, with 7 bases lining up with TRBD1. From germline, CDR1 is LNHDA and CDR2 SQIVND (reference sequence). The CDR3 runs to 15 residues. V lost 6 bases, J lost 1 base, and 9 bases stayed unmatched. The CDR3 DNA is TGTGCCAGTAGCATTTTAGGGACAGTATCCTACGAGCAGTACTTC. Protein sequence: CASSILGTVSYEQYF. The full variable domain, its missing parts supplied by reference TRBV19 and TRBJ2-7, is DGGITQSPKYLFRKEGQNVTLSCEQNLNHDAMYWYRQDPGQGLRLIYYSQIVNDFQKGDIAEGYSVSREKKESFPLTVTSAQKNPTAFYLCASSILGTVSYEQYFGPGTRLTVT.

The genes are TRBV4-3 and TRBJ2-3; TRBD1 agrees at 9 bases. Germline CDR1 reads LGHNA; CDR2 reads YSLEER. Trimming took 1 base from V and 4 from J; bases not matched to a gene: 3. CDR3 size: 15 residues. CDR3 sequence (DNA): TGCGCCAGCAGCCAAGGACAGGGGGGCTCAGATACGCAGTATTTT. It encodes CASSQGQGGSDTQYF.

This rearrangement joins TRBV14 to TRBJ1-1; D is possibly TRBD1 (5 bases). The germline V and J ends were trimmed by 1 base and 0 bases, with 12 bases remaining between them. The CDR3 is 16 residues long. Germline V lookup: CDR1 SGHDN, CDR2 FVKESK. The CDR3 region has the DNA TGTGCCAGCAGCCAAGGGCAGGGATGGATGAACACTGAAGCTTTCTTT. Protein: CASSQGQGWMNTEAFF.

This rearrangement joins TRBV3-1 (or the pseudogene TRBV3-2) to TRBJ2-1, with 8 bases identical to TRBD2. Trimming removed 1 base from V and 6 bases from J; junction bases left unmatched: 5. The CDR3 loop spans 15 amino acids. Germline loops: CDR1 LGHDT, CDR2 YNNKEL (reference sequence). CDR3 sequence reads: CASSQGSGAPNEQFF. DNA for the CDR3: TGTGCCAGCAGCCAAGGTAGCGGGGCACCCAATGAGCAGTTCTTC.

The rearrangement joins TRBV6-4 to TRBJ2-2; weak D call: TRBD2 (7 bases). Trimming stripped 7 bases from V and 1 base from J, with 10 bases between. The CDR3 spans 14 residues. Germline CDR1 is MRHNA and CDR2 is SNTAGT. This CDR3 reads CASKRGGNTGELFF. CDR3 DNA sequence: TGTGCCAGCAAGAGGGGGGGGAACACCGGGGAGCTGTTTTTT.

This chain connects TRBV7-2 to TRBJ2-7; D remains ambiguous. Germline V gene sequence: CDR1 SGHTA, CDR2 FQGNSA. Between the trimmed V and J ends, which lost 2 bases and 4 bases, there was a span of 12 bases. The CDR3 covers 14 residues. The DNA for the CDR3 is TGTGCCAGCAGCTTAAGGAATGGAGAGTACGAGCAGTACTTC. Protein product: CASSLRNGEYEQYF.